This entry describes one T cell receptor (beta chain). The antigen is unknown. The length of the CDR3 is 14 residues. The junction had 6 bases not matched to a gene; V was cut back by 6 bases and J by 5 bases. CDR1 is LGHDT, CDR2 YNNKEL, per germline (reference sequence). This sample is part of a study of response to subunit inactivated influenza vaccine. TCRdb re-derived calls from the RT-PCR reads in MiXCR, one entry per CDR3 protein. This sample has 490,000 or so distinct CDR3 sequences, with about 8% found just once. Overall study findings and caveats: The authors suggested that few new T cells are recruited per seasonal influenza vaccination.

This chain links TRBV3-1 with TRBJ2-3, with 9 nucleotides matching TRBD1. The source was PBMCs from blood, collected about 23 months after vaccination. The source is a man aged 50-75 years who received an inactivated influenza vaccine. The CDR3 DNA is TGTGCCAGCAGTCGGACAGGGGCGGGAGATACGCAGTATTTT. This translates into CASSRTGAGDTQYF.